This section outlines one TCR beta chain sequence together with its context. The method was immunoSEQ multiplex PCR; TCRdb's version includes in-frame clones alone and lacks a portion of them. The sample contains a few hundred thousand clones, roughly nine tenths of which appear only once. V was pared by 6 bases and J by 7 bases, with 18 bases between. CDR1 MNHEY and CDR2 SVGAGI come from the germline V gene. The CDR3 sequence is 14 residues long. This sample stems from a study of blood T cell repertoires in COVID-19. The wider study: The study drew acute and convalescent COVID-19 samples from the United States, Italy and Spain. The analysed material was cDNA or gDNA that came from T cells, B-cell-depleted T cells, or PBMCs.

Study members were between roughly 18 and 89 years old and lived in 20 to 30 US regions. Assignment of participants to cohorts was predicated upon participant-reported clinical history. The source material was PBMCs or T cells enriched from blood (not recorded which). This clonotype was obtained from a woman in her twenties or thirties who had recovered from COVID-19. The chain has TRBV6-5 and TRBJ1-2, with TRBD1 as a possible D gene (5 bases). CDR3 nucleotide sequence: TGTGCCAGCAGCCCGGAATACAGGAAGCTTGGCTACACCTTC. It encodes CASSPEYRKLGYTF.